Following are 31 T cell receptor beta chains from one sample sequenced in a study of T-cell memory formation after mild COVID-19. TCRdb reprocessed the 5' RACE reads with MiXCR, giving one entry per CDR3 protein. The data show about 540,000 distinct CDR3 sequences, roughly 20% seen once. Sequenced sample: PBMCs or a T cell subset sorted from them (not recorded which). The receptors originated from an adult woman who had mild COVID-19 (a few samples of this study predate the infection). Cell type and time point are not known.

This clonotype was seen a handful of times. The chain joins TRBV7-9 to TRBJ1-2, with 8 bases aligning to TRBD1. With V trimmed by 4 bases and J by 3 bases, 4 bases remained unmatched. This CDR3 contains 14 residues. Germline lookup yields CDR1 SEHNR and CDR2 FQNEAQ (reference sequence). CDR3 sequence (DNA): TGTGCCAGCAGCTCCCAGGGGGCCGACTATGGCTACACCTTC. Protein sequence: CASSSQGADYGYTF.

V is TRBV9 and J is TRBJ1-2, with no clear D. Germline CDR1 reads SGDLS; CDR2 reads YYNGEE. The CDR3 consists of 16 residues. Trimming left V 4 bases short and J 5 bases short, with 21 bases between. Written as DNA, the CDR3 is TGTGCCAGCAGCCCAGGAGAACCACGGCGGGGTTATGGCTACACCTTC. It encodes CASSPGEPRRGYGYTF.

This chain connects TRBV27 to TRBJ2-2, with 7 bases fitting TRBD1. V lost 3 bases and J lost 4; bases outside the gene matches: 2. Germline CDR1 is MNHEY and CDR2 is SMNVEV (reference sequence). This CDR3 has 14 amino acids. CDR3 in DNA: TGTGCCAGCAGTTTGGACAGGATCACCGGGGAGCTGTTTTTT. Translating it yields CASSLDRITGELFF.

This clonotype was counted a few times. The CDR3 is CSAYTRRDTQYF. Written as DNA, the CDR3 is TGCAGTGCTTACACGAGGCGAGATACGCAGTATTTT. V and J are TRBV20-1 and TRBJ2-3; no clear D. V was clipped by 5 bases and J by 5 bases, with 11 bases between them. The CDR3 runs to 12 residues. Germline lookup yields CDR1 DFQATT and CDR2 SNEGSKA (reference sequence).

The rearrangement joins TRBV20-1 to TRBJ1-5; the D gene is possibly TRBD1 (6 bases). Trimming took off 4 bases at V and 0 bases at J, with 13 bases between the two ends. CDR1 and CDR2 (germline): DFQATT, SNEGSKA (reference sequence). The CDR3 totals 15 residues. The CDR3 region has the DNA TGCAGTGCTACCCCCAGGGGATATAGCAATCAGCCCCAGCATTTT. Its translation: CSATPRGYSNQPQHF.

This clonotype was observed a handful of times. This chain connects TRBV5-1 to TRBJ2-6; D might be TRBD1 or TRBD2, each matching 5 bases. The V gene lost 2 bases and the J gene lost 2 bases, with 8 bases spanning the gap. This CDR3 spans 15 amino acids. Per the germline V gene, CDR1 is SGHRS and CDR2 is YFSETQ. CDR3 protein: CASSFRGPGANVLTF. CDR3 coding DNA: TGCGCCAGCAGCTTTCGGGGACCTGGGGCCAACGTCCTGACTTTC.

V and J are TRBV5-1 and TRBJ1-1; 8 bases are shared with TRBD1. The CDR3 consists of 15 residues. Germline assignment: CDR1 SGHRS and CDR2 YFSETQ. Unmatched junction bases numbered 5, after V lost 0 bases and J lost 4 bases. CDR3 nucleotide sequence: TGCGCCAGCAGCTTGGGGCAGGGGGCGACCACTGAAGCTTTCTTT. It specifies CASSLGQGATTEAFF.

J is TRBJ2-1 and V is TRBV7-9, with no clear D. The CDR3 totals 14 residues. CDR1 and CDR2 (germline): SEHNR, FQNEAQ (reference sequence). With 1 base removed from V and 4 bases from J, the gap between germline ends came to 8 bases. CDR3 residues: CASSLGSPYNEQFF. Written as DNA, the CDR3 is TGTGCCAGCAGCTTAGGCAGCCCGTACAATGAGCAGTTCTTC.

This clonotype was detected many times. The genes are TRBV7-2 and TRBJ2-7; D might be TRBD1 or TRBD2, each matching 5 bases. The germline V gene encodes CDR1 SGHTA and CDR2 FQGNSA. Trimming took off 2 bases at V and 0 bases at J, with 11 bases between the two ends. The CDR3 loop spans 15 amino acids. CDR3 coding DNA: TGTGCCAGCAGCTTATCCCGGGACGCCTCCTACGAGCAGTACTTC. Amino acid sequence: CASSLSRDASYEQYF.

The V call is TRBV5-4, the J call TRBJ2-3; unclear D gene. Deletions cut 1 base from V and 2 bases from J, with 11 bases between. Germline values: CDR1 SGHNT, CDR2 YYREEE (reference sequence). The CDR3 sequence is 15 residues long. The DNA for the CDR3 is TGTGCCAGCAGCTTGTACAGTTCTGCCACAGATACGCAGTATTTT. Translation gives CASSLYSSATDTQYF.

In regard to this clonotype: A read error may account for a junction end that differs from germline. V gene TRBV12-3 or TRBV12-4 combines with J gene TRBJ2-5; D ambiguous. The CDR3 contains 11 residues. The CDR3 spells CASSLAENQYF. Here the CDR3 DNA reads TGTGCCAGCAGTTTAGCAGAGAACCAGTACTTC.

The J gene is TRBJ2-5, the V gene TRBV11-2, with 9 positions matching TRBD2. The ends lost 3 bases at V and 1 base at J; junction bases unmatched: 3. This CDR3 has 15 amino acids. Germline CDR1 and CDR2: SGHAT and FQNNGV. CDR3 nucleotide sequence: TGTGCCAGCAGCTTTAGCGGGAGTTCCCAAGAGACCCAGTACTTC. Its protein product is CASSFSGSSQETQYF.

This chain links TRBV4-1 with TRBJ2-3; 7 nucleotides agree with TRBD2. Trimming cost V 1 base and J 6 bases; bases outside gene matches: 7. The CDR3 is made up of 15 amino acids. In germline, CDR1 is MGHRA, CDR2 YSYEKL. This CDR3 is CASSQVGGGGDTQYF. DNA of the CDR3: TGCGCCAGCAGCCAAGTAGGCGGGGGAGGGGATACGCAGTATTTT.

This clonotype has a count of ten or more. The chain combines TRBV7-9 with TRBJ2-5, with 11 bases fitting TRBD2. J gave up 5 bases and V 6 bases, and 8 bases lay outside the gene matches. The CDR3 sequence is 15 residues long. CDR1 and CDR2 (germline): SEHNR, FQNEAQ (reference sequence). The CDR3 DNA reads as TGTGCCAGCAGACCGCTAGCGGGAGGCAGTGAGACCCAGTACTTC. Its translation is CASRPLAGGSETQYF.

The rearrangement links TRBV9 to TRBJ2-7; 9 positions agree with TRBD1. This CDR3 contains 16 residues. V shed 3 bases, J shed 2 bases, and the junction held 9 bases outside the gene matches. Germline CDR1 reads SGDLS; CDR2 reads YYNGEE. Here the CDR3 DNA reads TGTGCCAGCAGCGCCTCCGGGACAGGGATTCCCTACGAGCAGTACTTC. Its translation: CASSASGTGIPYEQYF.

This clonotype came up a few times. The chain has TRBV28 and TRBJ2-7, with D tentatively TRBD2 (5 bases). The CDR3 covers 15 residues. Trimming removed 6 bases at V and 4 bases at J, with 19 bases between. Germline CDR1 reads MDHEN; CDR2 reads SYDVKM. CDR3 nucleotide sequence: TGTGCCAGCAGACCTGACTCCAGCGGACCTTACGAGCAGTACTTC. Translated, it gives CASRPDSSGPYEQYF.

The gene calls are TRBV3-1 and TRBJ2-2; the match to TRBD1 covers 7 bases. With 1 base clipped from V and 5 bases from J, the junction kept 4 bases outside the gene matches. Germline CDR1 reads LGHDT; CDR2 reads YNNKEL (reference sequence). The length of the CDR3 is 15 residues. CDR3 nucleotides: TGTGCCAGCAGCCAAGGAGGGGGCGGAACCGGGGAGCTGTTTTTT. Translation gives CASSQGGGGTGELFF.

The chain's CDR3 is CASSKSPTSGVYNEQFF. In DNA form, the CDR3 reads TGTGCCAGCAGCAAAAGCCCCACTAGCGGGGTCTACAATGAGCAGTTCTTC. The chain employs TRBV21-1 and TRBJ2-1; the DNA was not compared with TRBD2, the D call given in the table. TRBV21-1 is assigned pseudogene status. The CDR3 loop spans 17 amino acids.

J is TRBJ1-1 and V is TRBV6-6, with 8 bases matching TRBD1. The CDR3 has 13 amino acids. Germline CDR1 reads MNHNY; CDR2 reads SVGAGI (reference sequence). V gave up 4 bases and J gave up 11 bases; unmatched junction bases: 9. The CDR3 here is CASSSGTGGRAFF. In DNA form, the CDR3 reads TGTGCCAGCAGTTCCGGGACAGGTGGTAGGGCTTTCTTT.

The chain employs TRBV7-9 and TRBJ1-2, with a tentative D call TRBD1 (6 bases). Germline V gene data show CDR1 as SEHNR and CDR2 as FQNEAQ (reference sequence). The CDR3 totals 13 residues. V was shortened by 3 bases and J by 8 bases, with 13 bases between the two germline ends. CDR3 in amino acids: CASSLAGAEGYTF. CDR3 coding DNA: TGTGCCAGCAGCTTGGCAGGGGCGGAAGGCTACACCTTC.

The genes are TRBV27 and TRBJ2-7, with D maybe TRBD1 (5 bases). This CDR3 contains 14 residues. Per the germline V gene, CDR1 is MNHEY and CDR2 is SMNVEV (reference sequence). V was clipped by 3 bases and J by 1 base, with 10 bases between them. This CDR3 reads CASSLKDTSYEQYF. The CDR3 coding sequence is TGTGCCAGCAGTTTGAAGGACACTTCCTACGAGCAGTACTTC.

The chain employs TRBV7-3 and TRBJ1-1, with D hard to call. V was clipped by 1 base and J by 2 bases, with 5 bases between them. Germline assignment: CDR1 SGHTA and CDR2 FQGTGA. The length of the CDR3 is 13 residues. The CDR3 bases are TGTGCCAGCAGCTTAATCGTTAACACTGAAGCTTTCTTT. Residues: CASSLIVNTEAFF. Looking up the rest from reference TRBV7-3 and TRBJ1-1 gives the full variable domain: GAGVSQTPSNKVTEKGKYVELRCDPISGHTALYWYRQSLGQGPEFLIYFQGTGAADDSGLPNDRFFAVRPEGSVSTLKIQRTERGDSAVYLCASSLIVNTEAFFGQGTRLTVV.

This chain uses TRBV6-2 or TRBV6-3 with TRBJ1-2, with a weak D call TRBD1 (6 bases). This CDR3 region has 13 residues. Germline CDR1 is MNHEY and CDR2 is SVGEGT. Trimming pared 6 bases from V and 7 bases from J, leaving 15 bases between. DNA for the CDR3: TGTGCCAGCAGCCTTACAGGGAATAGTGGCTACACCTTC. Its protein product is CASSLTGNSGYTF.

The CDR3 loop reads CASSATLSGADTQYF. In nucleotides, the CDR3 is TGTGCCAGCAGCGCAACTCTAAGCGGGGCAGATACGCAGTATTTT. The gene calls are TRBV9 and TRBJ2-3; 7 positions agree with TRBD2. Looked up from germline, CDR1 is SGDLS and CDR2 is YYNGEE. V was pared by 3 bases and J by 4 bases, with 8 bases of the junction left unmatched. The CDR3 extends over 15 amino acids.

Only a few counts were recorded for this clonotype. The chain links TRBV4-3 to TRBJ2-1; D gene unclear. The CDR3 sequence is 16 residues long. Germline CDR1 is LGHNA and CDR2 is YSLEER. Trimming removed 1 base at V and 5 bases at J, with 15 bases between. DNA for the CDR3: TGCGCCAGCAGCCAAGTACGATCAAGTCCAGACAATGAGCAGTTCTTC. It specifies CASSQVRSSPDNEQFF.

This clonotype was found a few times. The CDR3 spells CSAPPGSRTHYEQYF. The CDR3 DNA follows: TGCAGTGCCCCCCCGGGCTCCCGGACCCACTACGAGCAGTACTTC. The chain joins TRBV20-1 to TRBJ2-7; D not resolved. The CDR3 extends over 15 amino acids. Germline loops: CDR1 DFQATT, CDR2 SNEGSKA (reference sequence). V lost 6 bases and J lost 3, with 21 bases in between.

The chain uses TRBV9 and TRBJ2-1, with 7 bases matching TRBD2. Trimming cost V 0 bases and J 7 bases; bases outside gene matches: 1. There are 13 residues in the CDR3. Per the germline V gene, CDR1 is SGDLS and CDR2 is YYNGEE. The CDR3 coding sequence is TGTGCCAGCAGCGTAGGGGGACTAAATGAGCAGTTCTTC. Translating it yields CASSVGGLNEQFF.

The rearrangement uses TRBV6-6 and TRBJ2-3; maybe TRBD1 (6 bases). Germline-derived CDR1 and CDR2 are MNHNY and SVGAGI (reference sequence). This CDR3 is built from 18 residues. The V and J ends lost 4 bases and 1 base respectively, with 21 bases between them. CDR3 in amino acids: CASSSPVDTGIGTDTQYF. In DNA form, the CDR3 reads TGTGCCAGCAGTTCCCCGGTTGATACAGGGATTGGCACAGATACGCAGTATTTT.

The chain combines TRBV30 with TRBJ1-1, with D possibly TRBD1 on 5 matching bases. This CDR3 has 11 amino acids. V was cut by 0 bases and J by 6 bases, with 5 bases left in between. Germline CDR1 is GTSNPN and CDR2 is SVGIG (reference sequence). The CDR3 DNA follows: TGTGCCTGGAGTGTGGGACCTGAAGCTTTCTTT. Residues: CAWSVGPEAFF.

This chain connects TRBV7-2 to TRBJ2-2; a weak D match, TRBD1 (6 bases). CDR1 is SGHTA and CDR2 is FQGNSA in the germline V gene. The CDR3 consists of 17 residues. V lost 1 base and J 8 bases, leaving 20 bases between the germline ends. CDR3 protein: CASSLVVRTVSTGELFF. The CDR3 bases are TGTGCCAGCAGCTTAGTAGTCCGGACAGTCTCAACAGGGGAGCTGTTTTTT. The full variable domain, completed using reference TRBV7-2 and TRBJ2-2, is GAGVSQSPSNKVTEKGKDVELRCDPISGHTALYWYRQSLGQGLEFLIYFQGNSAPDKSGLPSDRFSAERTGGSVSTLTIQRTQQEDSAVYLCASSLVVRTVSTGELFFGEGSRLTVL.

V usage is TRBV7-9 and J usage is TRBJ2-7; D is perhaps TRBD2 (5 bases). The CDR3 contains 15 residues. Germline V lookup: CDR1 SEHNR, CDR2 FQNEAQ (reference sequence). The V end was cut by 0 bases, the J end by 4 bases, with 13 bases between. CDR3 residues: CASSLASLRAYEQYF. CDR3 nucleotide sequence: TGTGCCAGCAGCTTAGCTTCCTTGCGGGCGTACGAGCAGTACTTC. Supplemented by reference TRBV7-9 and TRBJ2-7, the full variable domain reads DTGVSQNPRHKITKRGQNVTFRCDPISEHNRLYWYRQTLGQGPEFLTYFQNEAQLEKSRLLSDRFSAERPKGSFSTLEIQRTEQGDSAMYLCASSLASLRAYEQYFGPGTRLTVT.